The 8 T cell receptor beta chains below were found in one sample sequenced in a study of cytomegalovirus exposure and HLA in healthy donors. 60 Vbeta and 13 Jbeta primers were used in PCR. Some clones are missing from TCRdb's copy, which holds only in-frame ones; the method was immunoSEQ multiplex PCR. The data hold about 110,000 clones, with almost 70% observed a single time. The sample comprised PBMCs. These receptors came from a man aged 25-45 years in good health and CMV-seropositive.

Concerning this clone: The germline gene is not matched at one end of the junction; a read error may be the cause. The V gene is TRBV7-7, the J gene TRBJ2-3; 7 positions match TRBD2. CDR1 and CDR2 from the germline V gene are SSHAT and FNYEAQ (reference sequence). The CDR3 sequence is 15 residues long. CDR3 DNA: TGTGCTAGCAGCTTGGGTGGGGGGGGCACAGATACGCAGTATTTT. Its translation is CASSLGGGGTDTQYF.

V and J are TRBV6-5 and TRBJ1-1; D gene ambiguous. Germline V lookup: CDR1 MNHEY, CDR2 SVGAGI. V lost 2 bases and J 0 bases, leaving 7 bases between the germline ends. The CDR3 extends over 14 amino acids. CDR3 residues: CASSYLGLNTEAFF. The CDR3 DNA reads as TGTGCCAGCAGTTACCTGGGCCTGAACACTGAAGCTTTCTTT.

This clone was counted a few times. CDR3 nucleotides: TGTGCCAGCAGCCTCTATGGCAATCAGCCCCAGCATTTT. It is translated as CASSLYGNQPQHF. The J gene is TRBJ1-5, the V gene TRBV6-5; no firm D call. V lost 6 bases to trimming and J lost 2 bases, with 8 bases between them. The CDR3 extends over 13 amino acids. The germline V gene has CDR1 MNHEY and CDR2 SVGAGI.

The V gene is TRBV11-1, the J gene TRBJ2-5; 9 positions agree with TRBD1. This CDR3 is 14 amino acids long. V lost 4 bases to trimming and J lost 5 bases; unmatched junction nucleotides: 5. CDR1 is SGHAT and CDR2 is FQDESV in the germline V gene (reference sequence). The CDR3: CASSSQGQGETQYF. The CDR3, as DNA: TGTGCCAGCAGCTCCCAGGGACAGGGCGAGACCCAGTACTTC.

The genes are TRBV6-6 and TRBJ1-1; a possible D gene is TRBD1 (5 bases). CDR1 and CDR2 (germline): MNHNY, SVGAGI (reference sequence). The CDR3 has 12 residues. Trimming took 6 bases from V and 8 from J, leaving 13 bases between them. CDR3 nucleotides: TGTGCCAGCAGGGGAGGGGTGGAGGAAGCTTTCTTT. Its translation: CASRGGVEEAFF.

This clone has just a few counts. V gene TRBV10-3 combines with J gene TRBJ2-7; 10 bases fit TRBD1. The CDR3 runs 12 residues. Germline lookup yields CDR1 ENHRY and CDR2 SYGVKD. Losses at the gene ends were 8 bases for V and 7 bases for J; bases not matched to a gene: 5. In nucleotides, the CDR3 is TGTGCCATCGGGGGGACAGGGGATGAGCAGTACGTC. It encodes CAIGGTGDEQYV.

This chain uses TRBV5-1 with TRBJ2-3; 7 nucleotides agree with TRBD2. The V segment lost 2 bases and the J segment 0 bases; nucleotides outside the gene matches: 3. This CDR3 spans 15 amino acids. Germline values: CDR1 SGHRS, CDR2 YFSETQ. The CDR3 nucleotides are TGCGCCAGCAGCTTCGCGGGGGTTAGCACAGATACGCAGTATTTT. This translates into CASSFAGVSTDTQYF. Based on the CDR3 plus reference TRBV5-1 and TRBJ2-3, the full variable domain is KAGVTQTPRYLIKTRGQQVTLSCSPISGHRSVSWYQQTPGQGLQFLFEYFSETQRNKGNFPGRFSGRQFSNSRSEMNVSTLELGDSALYLCASSFAGVSTDTQYFGPGTRLTVL.

This chain links TRBV4-3 with TRBJ2-3; D may be TRBD1 (5 bases). V lost 0 bases and J lost 3, with 13 bases in between. CDR1 and CDR2 from the germline V gene are LGHNA and YSLEER. The CDR3 totals 16 residues. CDR3 bases: TGCGCCAGCAGCCAAGATTGGGGCAGGGATACAGATACGCAGTATTTT. This sequence encodes CASSQDWGRDTDTQYF.